This passage covers 3 T cell receptor beta chains from one sample sequenced in a study of CD8+ T cells in alopecia areata. RNA was isolated and reverse transcribed to cDNA, the sequencing template. Only in-frame clones appear in the TCRdb table, and some are missing; sequencing was by immunoSEQ multiplex PCR. This table holds some 180,000 clones, less than 70% found once. Indicated treatment: oral pan-JAK inhibitor, 5-10 mg twice daily. This specimen was CD8+ T cells sorted from blood, taken at week 24, from a patient treated with tofacitinib. The receptors come from a human donor with alopecia areata.

The rearrangement links TRBV12-5 to TRBJ1-5, with 7 nucleotides matching TRBD1. Germline V gene sequence: CDR1 LGHNT, CDR2 FRNRAP. Trimming removed 1 base from V and 4 bases from J; junction bases left unmatched: 7. CDR3 size: 16 residues. This CDR3 is CASGLASGQWNQPQHF. CDR3 nucleotide sequence: TGTGCTAGTGGTTTGGCCTCGGGACAGTGGAATCAGCCCCAGCATTTT.

Remarks on this clone: This CDR3 is also generated by other DNA sequences in the sample. The chain joins TRBV30 to TRBJ2-5; the D is unclear. The closer fit of TRBJ2-7 to the DNA end suggests the J call may be wrong. The CDR3 spans 11 residues. Germline V CDR1 and CDR2: GTSNPN, SVGIG (reference sequence). Here the CDR3 DNA reads TGTGCCTGGAGTAGCTCCTACGAGCAGTACTTC. Translation: CAWSSSYEQYF.

The rearrangement links TRBV7-2 to TRBJ1-1; D is unclear. V was clipped by 4 bases and J by 7 bases, with 13 bases between them. Germline V gene data show CDR1 as SGHTA and CDR2 as FQGNSA. The CDR3 length is 13 residues. The chain's CDR3 is CASSSDPLSEAFF. CDR3 DNA: TGTGCCAGCAGCTCTGACCCTTTGAGTGAAGCTTTCTTT.